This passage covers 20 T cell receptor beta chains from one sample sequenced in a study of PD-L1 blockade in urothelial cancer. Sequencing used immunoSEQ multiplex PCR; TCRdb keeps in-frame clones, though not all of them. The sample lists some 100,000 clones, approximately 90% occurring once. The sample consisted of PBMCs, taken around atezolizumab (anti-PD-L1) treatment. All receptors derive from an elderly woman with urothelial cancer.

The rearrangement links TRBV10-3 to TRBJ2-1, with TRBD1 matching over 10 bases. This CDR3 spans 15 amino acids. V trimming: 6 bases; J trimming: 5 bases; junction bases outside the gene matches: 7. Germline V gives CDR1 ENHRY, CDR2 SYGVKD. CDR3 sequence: CAIRPGTGVNNEQFF. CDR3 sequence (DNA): TGTGCCATCAGGCCCGGGACAGGGGTTAACAATGAGCAGTTCTTC.

For the CDR3, the DNA is TGTGCCAGTAGATACAGGGGGGAAAGCAATCAGCCCCAGCATTTT. Amino acids: CASRYRGESNQPQHF. The chain joins TRBV19 to TRBJ1-5; the match to TRBD1 covers 8 bases. J gave up 1 base and V 6 bases, and 5 bases lay outside the gene matches. CDR3 size: 15 residues. Germline CDR1 is LNHDA and CDR2 is SQIVND (reference sequence).

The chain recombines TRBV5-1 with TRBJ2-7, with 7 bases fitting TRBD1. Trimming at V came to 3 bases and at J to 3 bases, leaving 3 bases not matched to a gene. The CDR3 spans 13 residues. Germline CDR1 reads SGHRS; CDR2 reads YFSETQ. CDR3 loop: CASSYGTVYEQYF. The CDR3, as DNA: TGCGCCAGCAGCTACGGGACAGTCTACGAGCAGTACTTC.

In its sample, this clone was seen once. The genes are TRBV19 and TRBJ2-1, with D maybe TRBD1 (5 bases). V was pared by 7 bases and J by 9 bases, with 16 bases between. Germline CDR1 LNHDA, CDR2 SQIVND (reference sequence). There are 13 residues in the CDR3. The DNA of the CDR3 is TGTGCCAGTAATAGCAGGGTACGAGGTGAGCAGTTCTTC. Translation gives CASNSRVRGEQFF.

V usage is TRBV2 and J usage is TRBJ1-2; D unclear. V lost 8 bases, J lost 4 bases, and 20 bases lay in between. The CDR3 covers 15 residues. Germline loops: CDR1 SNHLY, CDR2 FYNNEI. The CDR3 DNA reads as TGTGCCAGCCCCTGGGCCCTCGGCACAGTCTATGGCTACACCTTC. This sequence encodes CASPWALGTVYGYTF.

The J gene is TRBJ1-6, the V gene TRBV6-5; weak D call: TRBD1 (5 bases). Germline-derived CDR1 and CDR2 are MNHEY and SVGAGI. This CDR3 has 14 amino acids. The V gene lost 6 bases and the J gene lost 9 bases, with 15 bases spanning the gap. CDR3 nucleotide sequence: TGTGCCAGCAGCGTGGGGGGTGAGACTTCACCCCTCCACTTT. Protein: CASSVGGETSPLHF.

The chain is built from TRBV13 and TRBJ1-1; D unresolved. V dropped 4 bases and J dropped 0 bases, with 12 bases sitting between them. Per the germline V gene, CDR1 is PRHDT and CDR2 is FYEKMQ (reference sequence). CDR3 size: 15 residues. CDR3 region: CASSSWNSMNTEAFF. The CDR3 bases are TGTGCCAGCAGCTCCTGGAACAGTATGAACACTGAAGCTTTCTTT.

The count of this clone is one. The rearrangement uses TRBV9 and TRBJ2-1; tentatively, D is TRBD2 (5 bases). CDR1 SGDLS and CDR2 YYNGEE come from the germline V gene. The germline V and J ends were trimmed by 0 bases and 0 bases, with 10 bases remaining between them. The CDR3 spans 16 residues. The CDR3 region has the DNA TGTGCCAGCAGCGTAGTGGACTCCAGCTCCTACAATGAGCAGTTCTTC. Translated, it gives CASSVVDSSSYNEQFF.

CDR3 DNA: TGTGCCAGCAGTCCATGGGGGGAGGGGGGCTATGGCTACACCTTC. Translated: CASSPWGEGGYGYTF. The rearrangement uses TRBV7-2 and TRBJ1-2, with a possible D match to TRBD1 (6 bases). CDR1 SGHTA and CDR2 FQGNSA come from the germline V gene. Trimming took off 6 bases at V and 4 bases at J, with 18 bases between the two ends. CDR3 length equals 15 residues.

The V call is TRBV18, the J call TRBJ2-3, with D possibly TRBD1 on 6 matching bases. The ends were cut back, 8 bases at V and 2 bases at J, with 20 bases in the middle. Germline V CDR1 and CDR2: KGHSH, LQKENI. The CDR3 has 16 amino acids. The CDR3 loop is CASHSATGKDTDTQYF. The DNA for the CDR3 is TGTGCCAGCCATTCCGCCACAGGGAAAGACACAGATACGCAGTATTTT.

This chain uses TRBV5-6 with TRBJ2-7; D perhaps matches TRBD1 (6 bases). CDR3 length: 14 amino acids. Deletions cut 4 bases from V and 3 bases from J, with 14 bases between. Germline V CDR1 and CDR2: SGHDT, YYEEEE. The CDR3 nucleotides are TGTGCCAGCAGCGCACAGGGAACACTCTACGAGCAGTACTTC. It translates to CASSAQGTLYEQYF.

CDR3 sequence (DNA): TGTGCCAGCAGCGTGAACGCCGGGGAAGGACTGTTTTTT. Translating gives CASSVNAGEGLFF. The chain carries TRBV6-1 and TRBJ1-4; the D is unclear. CDR3 length: 13 amino acids. The V gene lost 6 bases and the J gene lost 13 bases, with 18 bases spanning the gap. Germline CDR1 is MNHNS and CDR2 is SASEGT.

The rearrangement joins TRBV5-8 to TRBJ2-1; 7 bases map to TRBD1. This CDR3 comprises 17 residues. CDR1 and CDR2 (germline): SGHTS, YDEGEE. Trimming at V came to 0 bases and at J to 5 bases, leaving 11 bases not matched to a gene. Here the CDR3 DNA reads TGTGCCAGCAGCTTGGTCTTCGGCACAGGGGATGACAATGAGCAGTTCTTC. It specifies CASSLVFGTGDDNEQFF.

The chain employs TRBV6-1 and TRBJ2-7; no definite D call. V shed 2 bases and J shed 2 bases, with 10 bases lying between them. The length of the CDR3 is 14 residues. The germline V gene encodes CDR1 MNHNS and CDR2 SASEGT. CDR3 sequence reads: CASSERFPPYEQYF. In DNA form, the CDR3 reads TGTGCCAGCAGTGAACGGTTCCCCCCCTACGAGCAGTACTTC.

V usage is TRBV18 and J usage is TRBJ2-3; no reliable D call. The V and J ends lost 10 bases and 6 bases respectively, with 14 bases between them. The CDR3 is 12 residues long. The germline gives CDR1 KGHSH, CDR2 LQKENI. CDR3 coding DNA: TGTGCCACCCACCGAGGTTCGGATACGCAGTATTTT. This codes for CATHRGSDTQYF.

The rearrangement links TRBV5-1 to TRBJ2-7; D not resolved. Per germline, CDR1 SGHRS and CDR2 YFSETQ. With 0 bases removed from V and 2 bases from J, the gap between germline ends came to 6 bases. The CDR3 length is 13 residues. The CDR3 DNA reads TGCGCCAGCAGCTTGGACGGTACCTACGAGCAGTACTTC. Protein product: CASSLDGTYEQYF.

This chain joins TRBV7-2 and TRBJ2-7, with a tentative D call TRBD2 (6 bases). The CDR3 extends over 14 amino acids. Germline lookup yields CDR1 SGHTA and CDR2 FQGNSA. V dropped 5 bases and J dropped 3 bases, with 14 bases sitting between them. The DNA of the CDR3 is TGTGCCAGCAGCCGAGACGGGAGTGACTACGAGCAGTACTTC. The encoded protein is CASSRDGSDYEQYF.

The DNA for the CDR3 is TGTGCCAGCAGTCCGAGTGCCCAATGGACTGAAGCTTTCTTT. It is translated as CASSPSAQWTEAFF. This chain links TRBV5-4 with TRBJ1-1; D uncertain. The CDR3 extends over 14 amino acids. V shed 5 bases and J shed 5 bases, with 16 bases lying between them. The V gene's germline CDR1 is SGHNT and CDR2 YYREEE (reference sequence). The variable domain in full, with the rest retrieved from reference TRBV5-4 and TRBJ1-1, is ETGVTQSPTHLIKTRGQQVTLRCSSQSGHNTVSWYQQALGQGPQFIFQYYREEENGRGNFPPRFSGLQFPNYSSELNVNALELDDSALYLCASSPSAQWTEAFFGQGTRLTVV.

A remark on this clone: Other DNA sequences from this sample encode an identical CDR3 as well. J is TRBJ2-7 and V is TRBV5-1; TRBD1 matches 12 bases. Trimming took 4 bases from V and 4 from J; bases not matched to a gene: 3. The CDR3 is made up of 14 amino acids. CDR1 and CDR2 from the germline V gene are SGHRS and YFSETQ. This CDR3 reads CASSLGQGAYEQYF. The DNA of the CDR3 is TGCGCCAGCAGCCTGGGACAGGGGGCATACGAGCAGTACTTC.

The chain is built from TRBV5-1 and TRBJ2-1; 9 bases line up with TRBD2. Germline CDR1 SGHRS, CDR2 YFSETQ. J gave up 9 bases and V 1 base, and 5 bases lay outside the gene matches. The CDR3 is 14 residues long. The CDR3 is CASSLLAGGGEQFF. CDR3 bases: TGCGCCAGCAGCTTGCTTGCGGGGGGGGGTGAGCAGTTCTTC.